One sample yielded the 25 T cell receptor beta chains listed below, sequenced in a study of blood T cell repertoires in COVID-19. Assay: immunoSEQ multiplex PCR; the TCRdb copy retains only in-frame clones and omits some. This sample has more than 100,000 clones, with about 87% found just once. The sequencing sample was made of peripheral blood. Receptors were obtained from a man over 45 with active COVID-19.

The chain couples TRBV4-2 to TRBJ2-1; no reliable D call. The CDR3 length is 14 residues. Germline lookup yields CDR1 LGHNA and CDR2 YNFKEQ. Trimming cost V 4 bases and J 4 bases, with 11 bases left between them. The CDR3 DNA sequence: TGTGCCAGCAGCCCCCTGGCAGTTTACAATGAGCAGTTCTTC. The encoded protein is CASSPLAVYNEQFF.

This clone has a count of ten or more. V gene TRBV2 combines with J gene TRBJ1-6; the D gene is possibly TRBD1 (5 bases). The CDR3 is 14 amino acids. Germline V gives CDR1 SNHLY, CDR2 FYNNEI. Trimming left V 3 bases short and J 7 bases short, with 10 bases between. The CDR3: CASSDTGENSPLHF. CDR3 in DNA: TGTGCCAGCAGTGATACGGGGGAGAATTCACCCCTCCACTTT.

This clone was recorded only once. The chain joins TRBV19 to TRBJ1-1; 11 nucleotides align to TRBD1. V was pared by 7 bases and J by 0 bases, with 4 bases of the junction left unmatched. The CDR3 is made up of 15 amino acids. In germline, CDR1 is LNHDA, CDR2 SQIVND (reference sequence). CDR3 in DNA: TGTGCCAGTACCGGGACAGGGGGACTGAACACTGAAGCTTTCTTT. Protein sequence: CASTGTGGLNTEAFF.

CDR3 in amino acids: CASSPRDRDSNSPLHF. CDR3 nucleotides: TGTGCCAGCAGCCCTAGAGATAGGGACAGCAATTCACCCCTCCACTTT. The chain recombines TRBV3-1 (or the pseudogene TRBV3-2) with TRBJ1-6; 7 positions match TRBD1. V gave up 4 bases and J gave up 7 bases; unmatched junction bases: 10. The CDR3 has 16 amino acids. Germline V gives CDR1 LGHDT, CDR2 YNNKEL (reference sequence).

The chain uses TRBV3-1 (or the pseudogene TRBV3-2) and TRBJ2-5, with 12 bases that match TRBD2. Germline V gene data show CDR1 as LGHDT and CDR2 as YNNKEL (reference sequence). V shed 1 base and J 6 bases; nucleotides not matched to a gene: 3. The CDR3 contains 15 residues. The CDR3: CASSQGTSGTQTQYF. The CDR3 DNA reads TGTGCCAGCAGCCAAGGGACTAGCGGGACCCAGACCCAGTACTTC.

This sequence joins TRBV19 and TRBJ2-1; D gene unclear. The V gene's germline CDR1 is LNHDA and CDR2 SQIVND (reference sequence). The CDR3 spans 13 residues. V dropped 6 bases and J dropped 0 bases, with 6 bases sitting between them. The CDR3 sequence: CASSLSSYNEQFF. The CDR3 DNA follows: TGTGCCAGTAGCCTCAGCTCCTACAATGAGCAGTTCTTC. Looking up the rest from reference TRBV19 and TRBJ2-1 gives the full variable domain: DGGITQSPKYLFRKEGQNVTLSCEQNLNHDAMYWYRQDPGQGLRLIYYSQIVNDFQKGDIAEGYSVSREKKESFPLTVTSAQKNPTAFYLCASSLSSYNEQFFGPGTRLTVL.

V is TRBV5-1 and J is TRBJ1-1; the D gene is possibly TRBD1 (6 bases). V was shortened by 1 base and J by 5 bases, with 15 bases between the two germline ends. The germline CDR1 and CDR2 sequences are SGHRS and YFSETQ. The CDR3 runs 15 residues. The CDR3 here is CASSLRLQGLTEAFF. The DNA of the CDR3 is TGCGCCAGCAGCTTGCGCCTACAGGGACTAACTGAAGCTTTCTTT.

This clone was seen a single time. This chain joins TRBV9 and TRBJ2-5; 10 bases agree with TRBD1. CDR1 is SGDLS and CDR2 is YYNGEE in the germline V gene. There are 15 residues in the CDR3. The trim removed 2 bases at V and 7 bases at J, leaving 8 bases unmatched. The CDR3 sequence is CASSVWTGGKGTQYF. The CDR3 DNA follows: TGTGCCAGCAGCGTGTGGACAGGGGGGAAGGGGACCCAGTACTTC.

The chain joins TRBV12-3 or TRBV12-4 to TRBJ2-5; D is ambiguous. CDR3 length: 12 amino acids. Trimming took 3 bases from V and 5 from J, leaving 7 bases between them. DNA for the CDR3: TGTGCCAGCAGTTTTAGCCCGGAGACCCAGTACTTC. Protein: CASSFSPETQYF.

This clone has only one observation. The chain recombines TRBV11-1 with TRBJ2-1; 8 positions agree with TRBD2. Germline V gene data show CDR1 as SGHAT and CDR2 as FQDESV (reference sequence). V lost 3 bases, J lost 3 bases, and 4 bases stayed unmatched. This CDR3 is 15 amino acids long. For the CDR3, the DNA is TGTGCCAGCAGCTTTCAGCGGGGGATCTACAATGAGCAGTTCTTC. This translates into CASSFQRGIYNEQFF. The variable domain in full, completed from reference TRBV11-1 and TRBJ2-1, reads EAEVAQSPRYKITEKSQAVAFWCDPISGHATLYWYRQILGQGPELLVQFQDESVVDDSQLPKDRFSAERLKGVDSTLKIQPAELGDSAMYLCASSFQRGIYNEQFFGPGTRLTVL.

The rearrangement uses TRBV4-3 and TRBJ2-7; the D gene is possibly TRBD2 (7 bases). The CDR3 is 16 amino acids. Germline V gene data show CDR1 as LGHNA and CDR2 as YSLEER. Trimming took 0 bases from V and 0 from J, leaving 12 bases between them. The CDR3 bases are TGCGCCAGCAGCCAAGATATGGCGGGGGCCTCCTACGAGCAGTACTTC. This codes for CASSQDMAGASYEQYF.

The chain carries TRBV7-9 and TRBJ1-2; D perhaps matches TRBD1 (5 bases). The germline gives CDR1 SEHNR, CDR2 FQNEAQ (reference sequence). CDR3 length: 13 amino acids. Trimming shortened V by 9 bases and J by 4 bases, and 15 bases separated the two germline ends. The CDR3 loop is CASSGVIGYGYTF. The CDR3 coding sequence is TGTGCCAGTTCGGGGGTGATAGGCTATGGCTACACCTTC.

The chain combines TRBV9 with TRBJ2-7, with D maybe TRBD2 (5 bases). CDR1 SGDLS and CDR2 YYNGEE come from the germline V gene. The V gene lost 0 bases and the J gene lost 6 bases, with 10 bases spanning the gap. The CDR3 has 13 residues. The CDR3 DNA reads TGTGCCAGCAGCGTAGGCAACAGCGGCGAGCAGTACTTC. Encoded protein: CASSVGNSGEQYF.

The genes are TRBV14 and TRBJ1-1, with 8 bases lining up with TRBD1. Germline CDR1 reads SGHDN; CDR2 reads FVKESK. V gave up 4 bases and J gave up 11 bases; unmatched junction bases: 9. The CDR3 has 13 amino acids. The CDR3 spells CASSLDGQGTAFF. For the CDR3, the DNA is TGTGCCAGCAGCCTCGATGGACAGGGAACGGCTTTCTTT.

This chain connects TRBV6-5 to TRBJ2-3, with D tentatively TRBD2 (5 bases). CDR3 length: 15 residues. Deletions cut 0 bases from V and 2 bases from J, with 9 bases between. Germline loops: CDR1 MNHEY, CDR2 SVGAGI. CDR3: CASSYSRALTDTQYF. CDR3 in DNA: TGTGCCAGCAGTTACTCGAGGGCGCTCACAGATACGCAGTATTTT.

This chain connects TRBV2 to TRBJ2-5, with D possibly being TRBD1 (5 bases). From germline, CDR1 is SNHLY and CDR2 FYNNEI. The V gene lost 6 bases and the J gene lost 2 bases, with 7 bases spanning the gap. CDR3 length: 12 amino acids. CDR3 sequence: CASRTAQETQYF. DNA for the CDR3: TGTGCCAGCAGGACAGCTCAAGAGACCCAGTACTTC.

This clone was detected only a few times. The gene calls are TRBV4-3 and TRBJ2-7, with 8 bases aligning to TRBD2. CDR3 length: 15 residues. Germline assignment: CDR1 LGHNA and CDR2 YSLEER. V shed 4 bases and J 3 bases; nucleotides not matched to a gene: 8. This CDR3 is CASSRYKGLDYEQYF. Here the CDR3 DNA reads TGCGCCAGCAGCCGCTATAAGGGACTAGACTACGAGCAGTACTTC.

The CDR3 DNA reads TGTGCCAGCAGCAAACAACAGGGAATAGAGCAGTACTTC. This translates into CASSKQQGIEQYF. The rearrangement links TRBV7-9 to TRBJ2-7; weak D call: TRBD1 (6 bases). The germline V and J ends were trimmed by 5 bases and 7 bases, with 15 bases remaining between them. Germline-derived CDR1 and CDR2 are SEHNR and FQNEAQ (reference sequence). The CDR3 totals 13 residues.

This clone was observed a few times. V gene TRBV4-2 combines with J gene TRBJ2-2, with D possibly matching TRBD2 (6 bases). Germline CDR1 is LGHNA and CDR2 is YNFKEQ. V was trimmed by 0 bases and J by 2 bases, leaving 16 bases between them. The CDR3 length is 18 residues. The DNA of the CDR3 is TGTGCCAGCAGCCAAGATCCCCCGGTCGGGGGAAACACCGGGGAGCTGTTTTTT. It encodes CASSQDPPVGGNTGELFF.

The chain uses TRBV25-1 and TRBJ1-1; 10 bases are shared with TRBD1. Losses at the gene ends were 4 bases for V and 3 bases for J; bases not matched to a gene: 5. Germline V lookup: CDR1 MGHDK, CDR2 SYGVNS. The CDR3 length is 15 residues. CDR3 in amino acids: CASSAPGQGYTEAFF. The DNA of the CDR3 is TGTGCCAGCAGTGCCCCGGGACAGGGGTACACTGAAGCTTTCTTT.

In its sample, this clone was seen once. The chain is built from TRBV19 and TRBJ1-1, with D maybe TRBD1 (6 bases). The CDR3 runs to 14 residues. Trimming took off 7 bases at V and 3 bases at J, with 15 bases between the two ends. Looked up from germline, CDR1 is LNHDA and CDR2 is SQIVND (reference sequence). The CDR3 DNA follows: TGTGCCAGTACGCAGGGGATAGGGTACACTGAAGCTTTCTTT. This translates into CASTQGIGYTEAFF.

This chain connects TRBV5-6 to TRBJ2-3, with D unclear. V shed 4 bases and J shed 2 bases, with 14 bases lying between them. This CDR3 region has 15 residues. Germline V gene sequence: CDR1 SGHDT, CDR2 YYEEEE. CDR3 residues: CASSGGLVFTDTQYF. DNA of the CDR3: TGTGCCAGCAGCGGTGGCTTGGTTTTCACAGATACGCAGTATTTT.

The chain joins TRBV15 to TRBJ2-7, with D maybe TRBD1 (6 bases). V was shortened by 1 base and J by 4 bases, with 17 bases between the two germline ends. This CDR3 comprises 16 residues. CDR1 is LNHNV, CDR2 YYDKDF, per germline (reference sequence). This chain's CDR3 is CATSRAFRDTPYEQYF. For the CDR3, the DNA is TGTGCCACCAGCAGAGCGTTCCGGGACACGCCTTACGAGCAGTACTTC.

CDR3: CASSRPLAGAGDTQYF. Here the CDR3 DNA reads TGCGCCAGCAGCCGCCCTCTAGCGGGGGCGGGGGATACGCAGTATTTT. The chain is built from TRBV5-1 and TRBJ2-3, with 10 nucleotides matching TRBD2. Losses at the gene ends were 4 bases for V and 6 bases for J; bases not matched to a gene: 11. Germline loops: CDR1 SGHRS, CDR2 YFSETQ. The CDR3 extends over 16 amino acids.

The V call is TRBV5-6, the J call TRBJ1-1; D not certain. Germline V gene lookup returns CDR1 SGHDT and CDR2 YYEEEE. The CDR3 contains 15 residues. The V and J ends lost 0 bases and 5 bases respectively, with 14 bases between them. The CDR3 sequence: CASSLVTREGTEAFF. In DNA form, the CDR3 reads TGTGCCAGCAGCTTGGTTACCCGGGAGGGAACTGAAGCTTTCTTT.